The TCR beta chain described here comes from a study of T cell responses to AZD1222 COVID-19 vaccine. This table comes from immunoSEQ multiplex PCR, and its TCRdb copy is limited to in-frame clones, with some not included. The profile shows 150,000 to 200,000 clones, around 93% of them singletons. Trimming stripped 1 base from V and 7 bases from J, with 16 bases between. CDR1 SQVTM and CDR2 ANQGSEA come from the germline V gene. CDR3 size: 14 residues. The sequence was collected from an adult in good health. The sample consisted of peripheral blood, taken on day 0 of AZD1222 vaccination. This chain joins TRBV29-1 and TRBJ1-1, with D hard to call. CDR3 sequence reads: CSVEGPGYLDEAFF. CDR3 coding DNA: TGCAGCGTTGAAGGGCCAGGTTATTTGGATGAAGCTTTCTTT.